These T cell receptor beta chains were read from a single sample in a study of control samples from healthy donors and cancer patients. Method: immunoSEQ multiplex PCR; TCRdb's copy keeps in-frame clones and lacks some. Of about 150,000 clones listed, around 90% were seen once; the top ten hold 0.55% to 0.7%. Sequencing was done on a sample of blood. Receptors originate from a woman aged 25 to 39 in good health. Both conserved end residues are part of each CDR3. D genes are given only for firm matches. Some rows have no size entry. The others give once, few or many, or a class for an expanded clone.

TRBV3-1/TRBV3-2,TRBJ1-2,-,-,TGTGCCAGCAGCCAAACAGGGAACTATGGCTACACCTTC,CASSQTGNYGYTF
TRBV18,TRBJ1-1,-,-,TGTGCCAGCTCACGGGATATGAACACTGAAGCTTTCTTT,CASSRDMNTEAFF
TRBV30,TRBJ2-3,-,-,TGTGCCTGGAGTGTAATGGGAGTGGGTGGAGATACGCAGTATTTT,CAWSVMGVGGDTQYF
TRBV4-2,TRBJ1-5,-,-,TGTGCCAGCAGCCAAGGTCGCCCGGGCCTAGACAATCAGCCCCAGCATTTT,CASSQGRPGLDNQPQHF
TRBV3-1/TRBV3-2,TRBJ2-7,-,TRBD1,TGTGCCAGCAGCCAGACCGGGACAGGGCCCTACGAGCAGTACTTC,CASSQTGTGPYEQYF
TRBV4-1,TRBJ2-7,-,TRBD1,TGCGCCAGCAGCCCCAGGGACAGGGGCCACGAGCAGTACTTC,CASSPRDRGHEQYF
TRBV9,TRBJ1-2,-,TRBD1,TGTGCCAGCAGACAGGGGGCCTATGGCTACACCTTC,CASRQGAYGYTF
TRBV10-3,TRBJ2-7,-,TRBD2,TGTGCCATCAGTGACCCGACTAGCGGCGCGTCCTACGAGCAGTACTTC,CAISDPTSGASYEQYF
TRBV14,TRBJ1-6,-,-,TGTGCCAGCAGCCAAGATTCGGTCGGGAGCTCCTATAATTCACCCCTCCACTTT,CASSQDSVGSSYNSPLHF
TRBV6-1,TRBJ2-3,-,-,TGTGCCAGCAGTGACCTTGGACAGCGAGGCACAGATACGCAGTATTTT,CASSDLGQRGTDTQYF
TRBV28,TRBJ2-2,-,-,TGTGCCAGCAGTGTATTCCGCGTGTTGAGCGGGGAGCTGTTTTTT,CASSVFRVLSGELFF
TRBV5-1,TRBJ2-3,-,-,TGCGCCAGCAGCGGAGGGGGAGTCGAAGCGCAGTATTTT,CASSGGGVEAQYF
TRBV6-4,TRBJ1-6,medium-sized,-,TGTGCCAGCAGTGCAGGGGATAATTCACCCCTCCACTTT,CASSAGDNSPLHF
TRBV6-2/TRBV6-3,TRBJ1-5,-,-,TGTGCCAGCAGTTACGGTGGAGGCAACAATCAGCCCCAGCATTTT,CASSYGGGNNQPQHF
TRBV6-5,TRBJ1-1,-,-,TGTGCCAGCAGTTACACCATACAGGGGAACACTGAAGCTTTCTTT,CASSYTIQGNTEAFF
TRBV10-3,TRBJ2-7,-,TRBD2,TGTGCCATCAGTGAAGAGGGACTAGCGGGCAGCGAGCAGTACTTC,CAISEEGLAGSEQYF
TRBV10-3,TRBJ2-7,-,TRBD1,TGTGCCATCAGGGGGACAGGCCATCCCTACGAGCAGTACTTC,CAIRGTGHPYEQYF
TRBV5-4,TRBJ1-1,-,-,TGTGCCAGCAGATCGACAGGAATGAACACTGAAGCTTTCTTT,CASRSTGMNTEAFF
TRBV28,TRBJ2-6,-,TRBD1,TGTGCCAGCACTCAGGGGGCTAGGACAGGGGCTCGCTCTGGGGCCAACGTCCTGACTTTC,CASTQGARTGARSGANVLTF
TRBV7-3,TRBJ2-1,-,TRBD2,TGTGCCAGCAGCCACACCGGGGGGGACAATGAGCAGTTCTTC,CASSHTGGDNEQFF
TRBV2,TRBJ1-6,-,-,TGTGCCAGCAGTCCCTTTTTGAGCTCCTATAATTCACCCCTCCACTTT,CASSPFLSSYNSPLHF
TRBV10-3,TRBJ2-1,-,-,TGTGCCACGGCCGGGACGATTAGCTCCTACAATGAGCAGTTCTTC,CATAGTISSYNEQFF
TRBV28,TRBJ1-6,few,-,TGTGCCAGCAGCTCTCTGCCTCTTCGACGGGATTCACCCCTCCACTTT,CASSSLPLRRDSPLHF
TRBV5-1,TRBJ2-1,-,-,TGCGCCAGCAGGGACTCGAGTATCCCCTACAATGAGCAGTTCTTC,CASRDSSIPYNEQFF
TRBV12-3/TRBV12-4,TRBJ2-7,-,-,TGTGCCAGCAGTTTGGGCCAGCCCTACGAGCAGTACTTC,CASSLGQPYEQYF
TRBV6-5,TRBJ2-7,-,TRBD1,TGTGCCAGCAGTTCCCGGACAGGGGGCCTCTACGAGCAGTACTTC,CASSSRTGGLYEQYF
TRBV24-1,TRBJ1-1,-,-,TGTGCCACCAGTGACAGGGAGCGCACTGAAGCTTTCTTT,CATSDRERTEAFF
TRBV9,TRBJ2-2,-,-,TGTGCCAGCAGCGAAGGTGGGACTCTGAACACCGGGGAGCTGTTTTTT,CASSEGGTLNTGELFF
TRBV27,TRBJ2-7,-,-,TGTGCCAGCAGTTTCCGGGACTCGAGGGAGCAGTACTTC,CASSFRDSREQYF
TRBV3-1/TRBV3-2,TRBJ2-1,-,TRBD1,TGTGCCAGCAGCCCCCGGGACAGGGTAACTAGGTTGGAACAGTTCTTC,CASSPRDRVTRLEQFF
TRBV24-1,TRBJ1-3,-,-,TGTGCCACCAGTGATTTAGTGGGGGCGTGGGGAAACACCATATATTTT,CATSDLVGAWGNTIYF
TRBV4-2,TRBJ2-2,once,-,TGTGCCAGCAGCCAGATACAGAACACCGGGGAGCTGTTTTTT,CASSQIQNTGELFF
TRBV5-4,TRBJ2-7,-,TRBD2,TGTGCCAGCAGCTGGCCCTCGGGAGGGATCTACGAGCAGTACTTC,CASSWPSGGIYEQYF
TRBV28,TRBJ2-5,-,-,TGTGCCAGCAGTTTAGGGGGGCGGGCGACCCAGTACTTC,CASSLGGRATQYF
TRBV6-5,TRBJ2-7,-,-,TGTGCCAGCACACCGACGAAGAACATCTACGAGCAGTACTTC,CASTPTKNIYEQYF
TRBV5-1,TRBJ2-2,-,-,TGCGCCAGCAGCTTGGGGGCAGGGAATCCCGGGGAGCTGTTTTTT,CASSLGAGNPGELFF
TRBV12-5,TRBJ2-2,once,-,TGTGCTAGTGGTTTGTCGGGGGGCGCTTTCGCCTCCGGGGAGCTGTTTTTT,CASGLSGGAFASGELFF
TRBV7-8,TRBJ2-7,once,TRBD2,TGTGCCAGCAGCTCACTCCGAGGGCTAGCGGGAGCCAAATCCTACGAGCAGTACTTC,CASSSLRGLAGAKSYEQYF